Below are 21 T cell receptor beta chains sequenced from a single sample in a study of radiotherapy plus CTLA-4 blockade in lung cancer. Profiling relied on immunoSEQ multiplex PCR, and the TCRdb table lists in-frame clones only, not all of them. The repertoire holds 130,000 or so clones, with just under 90% as singletons. The sample here was peripheral blood, taken from a patient treated with radiotherapy plus ipilimumab. Receptors originate from a human donor with non-small cell lung cancer that progressed on radiotherapy plus ipilimumab.

The V gene is TRBV13, the J gene TRBJ2-1; 8 bases agree with TRBD2. From germline, CDR1 is PRHDT and CDR2 FYEKMQ (reference sequence). The V and J ends lost 0 bases and 1 base, in that order; junction bases with no gene match: 2. The CDR3 loop spans 16 amino acids. The CDR3 region is CASSLGLAVSYNEQFF. Written as DNA, the CDR3 is TGTGCCAGCAGCTTAGGACTAGCGGTTTCCTACAATGAGCAGTTCTTC.

As DNA, the CDR3 is TGTGCCAGTACTCGGACATTTAACTATGGCTACACCTTC. As protein: CASTRTFNYGYTF. This chain links TRBV19 with TRBJ1-2; possibly TRBD1 for D (5 bases). The CDR3 runs to 13 residues. V lost 7 bases, J lost 1 base, and 10 bases lay in between. The germline CDR1 and CDR2 sequences are LNHDA and SQIVND (reference sequence).

J is TRBJ2-1 and V is TRBV19; no definite D call. The CDR3 has 11 residues. V was clipped by 10 bases and J by 8 bases, with 12 bases between them. Germline V lookup: CDR1 LNHDA, CDR2 SQIVND (reference sequence). The CDR3 DNA follows: TGTGCCACCCAGGATTTGGATGAGCAGTTCTTC. Translated, it gives CATQDLDEQFF.

This rearrangement joins TRBV29-1 to TRBJ1-2; D uncertain. CDR1 is SQVTM and CDR2 is ANQGSEA in the germline V gene. V shed 3 bases and J shed 2 bases, with 7 bases lying between them. The CDR3 is made up of 12 amino acids. DNA of the CDR3: TGCAGCGTTGAGAACGGCAACTATGGCTACACCTTC. This gives the protein CSVENGNYGYTF.

The gene calls are TRBV25-1 and TRBJ2-1; D gene unclear. Germline V gene sequence: CDR1 MGHDK, CDR2 SYGVNS. Trimming removed 0 bases at V and 9 bases at J, with 6 bases between. This CDR3 is 12 amino acids long. In DNA, the CDR3 is TGTGCCAGCAGTGAATATTTTAGTGAGCAGTTCTTC. Its translation is CASSEYFSEQFF.

The chain couples TRBV28 to TRBJ1-2; maybe TRBD1 (6 bases). Germline V gene sequence: CDR1 MDHEN, CDR2 SYDVKM. This CDR3 spans 14 amino acids. The V end was cut by 6 bases, the J end by 4 bases, with 15 bases between. CDR3 nucleotides: TGTGCCAGCAGCATCCCGAGGGGGGTCTATGGCTACACCTTC. Translating it yields CASSIPRGVYGYTF.

The count of this clone is one. J is TRBJ2-5 and V is TRBV4-2; D gene uncertain. The J call is in doubt because the DNA end fits TRBJ2-7 better. CDR3 length: 15 residues. The germline gives CDR1 LGHNA, CDR2 YNFKEQ. The chain's CDR3 is CASSQDETPSYEQYF. CDR3 DNA sequence: TGTGCCAGCAGCCAGGACGAGACCCCCTCCTACGAGCAGTACTTC.

This chain connects TRBV12-5 to TRBJ1-4, with D unresolved. V gave up 2 bases and J gave up 0 bases, with 13 bases separating them. The CDR3 length is 17 residues. Per germline, CDR1 LGHNT and CDR2 FRNRAP. CDR3: CASGLSTTGATNEKLFF. The DNA of the CDR3 is TGTGCTAGTGGTTTGTCCACGACCGGGGCAACTAATGAAAAACTGTTTTTT.

The gene calls are TRBV18 and TRBJ2-5; the match to TRBD2 covers 8 bases. In germline, CDR1 is KGHSH, CDR2 LQKENI. V lost 3 bases and J lost 4; bases outside the gene matches: 1. The CDR3 sequence is 13 residues long. CDR3 sequence reads: CASSPLAGETQYF. CDR3 sequence (DNA): TGTGCCAGCTCACCGCTAGCGGGAGAGACCCAGTACTTC. Full variable domain (missing parts from reference TRBV18 and TRBJ2-5): NAGVMQNPRHLVRRRGQEARLRCSPMKGHSHVYWYRQLPEEGLKFMVYLQKENIIDESGMPKERFSAEFPKEGPSILRIQQVVRGDSAAYFCASSPLAGETQYFGPGTRLLVL.

CDR3 bases: TGCGCCACCTCAGAGTGGGAGACAGATACGCAGTATTTT. It is translated as CATSEWETDTQYF. This chain joins TRBV5-1 and TRBJ2-3; a weak D match, TRBD2 (5 bases). The CDR3 consists of 13 residues. V was shortened by 9 bases and J by 3 bases, with 14 bases between the two germline ends. Germline lookup yields CDR1 SGHRS and CDR2 YFSETQ.

The chain carries TRBV18 and TRBJ1-1, with a weak D call TRBD1 (5 bases). The germline V gene encodes CDR1 KGHSH and CDR2 LQKENI. V gave up 4 bases and J gave up 3 bases, with 12 bases separating them. This CDR3 spans 14 amino acids. CDR3: CASSRGLGHTEAFF. CDR3 coding DNA: TGTGCCAGCTCACGGGGCCTGGGCCACACTGAAGCTTTCTTT.

CDR3 DNA sequence: TGTGCCAGCAGTTTCGCAGGTGTGACTAGGGGCACAGATACGCAGTATTTT. It codes for CASSFAGVTRGTDTQYF. V and J are TRBV27 and TRBJ2-3, with a possible D match to TRBD2 (6 bases). Trimming took 3 bases from V and 1 from J, leaving 17 bases between them. The CDR3 has 17 residues. Germline V gene sequence: CDR1 MNHEY, CDR2 SMNVEV (reference sequence).

This clone was seen just once. The genes are TRBV28 and TRBJ2-3; D is unresolved. CDR3 length: 14 amino acids. Germline V gene data show CDR1 as MDHEN and CDR2 as SYDVKM. The V and J ends lost 1 base and 0 bases respectively, with 5 bases between them. The CDR3 spells CASSLSQSTDTQYF. The CDR3 coding sequence is TGTGCCAGCAGTTTATCCCAGAGCACAGATACGCAGTATTTT. Full variable domain (remainder filled in from reference TRBV28 and TRBJ2-3): DVKVTQSSRYLVKRTGEKVFLECVQDMDHENMFWYRQDPGLGLRLIYFSYDVKMKEKGDIPEGYSVSREKKERFSLILESASTNQTSMYLCASSLSQSTDTQYFGPGTRLTVL.

The chain is built from TRBV19 and TRBJ2-1, with 9 nucleotides matching TRBD2. Germline V lookup: CDR1 LNHDA, CDR2 SQIVND (reference sequence). The CDR3 is 16 amino acids. The J segment lost 5 bases and the V segment lost 6 bases, leaving 11 bases of the junction unmatched. The CDR3 here is CASRKYSGSANNEQFF. CDR3 DNA sequence: TGTGCCAGTAGGAAATATAGCGGGAGCGCGAACAATGAGCAGTTCTTC.

J is TRBJ1-1 and V is TRBV6-5; a weak D match, TRBD1 (6 bases). Germline V CDR1 and CDR2: MNHEY, SVGAGI. V gave up 7 bases and J gave up 1 base, with 16 bases separating them. This CDR3 spans 15 amino acids. CDR3 DNA: TGTGCCAGCAACGGGGGGGGCCGACAGAACACTGAAGCTTTCTTT. Amino acid sequence: CASNGGGRQNTEAFF.

The chain carries TRBV7-6 and TRBJ1-3; D remains unclear. CDR3 length: 16 amino acids. Trimming stripped 1 base from V and 0 bases from J, with 10 bases between. Germline V gives CDR1 SGHVS, CDR2 FNYEAQ. CDR3 DNA sequence: TGTGCCAGCAGCTTAGGGGCTGGTCTCTCTGGAAACACCATATATTTT. It specifies CASSLGAGLSGNTIYF.

This clone was seen a few times. The genes are TRBV5-4 and TRBJ2-7; 10 bases are shared with TRBD2. Trimming removed 1 base from V and 6 bases from J; junction bases left unmatched: 7. The germline CDR1 and CDR2 sequences are SGHNT and YYREEE (reference sequence). The CDR3 runs to 15 residues. The CDR3 here is CASSLWLAGDPEQYF. CDR3 DNA sequence: TGTGCCAGCAGCTTGTGGCTAGCGGGAGACCCCGAGCAGTACTTC. The full variable domain, completed using reference TRBV5-4 and TRBJ2-7, is ETGVTQSPTHLIKTRGQQVTLRCSSQSGHNTVSWYQQALGQGPQFIFQYYREEENGRGNFPPRFSGLQFPNYSSELNVNALELDDSALYLCASSLWLAGDPEQYFGPGTRLTVT.

The J gene is TRBJ2-7, the V gene TRBV5-1; D gene uncertain. V was trimmed by 4 bases and J by 3 bases, leaving 11 bases between them. CDR1 is SGHRS, CDR2 YFSETQ, per germline. The CDR3 is 13 residues long. CDR3 amino acids: CASSAPDGYEQYF. In DNA form, the CDR3 reads TGCGCCAGCAGCGCCCCAGACGGCTACGAGCAGTACTTC.

The chain links TRBV5-8 to TRBJ1-4, with no clear D. The V end lost 0 bases, the J end lost 10 bases, and 7 bases lay between the germline ends. The germline V gene encodes CDR1 SGHTS and CDR2 YDEGEE. This CDR3 contains 12 residues. CDR3 nucleotides: TGTGCCAGCAGCTTGGAGAAGGCAAAACTGTTTTTT. This gives the protein CASSLEKAKLFF.

This clone was seen a handful of times. The J gene is TRBJ1-2, the V gene TRBV5-1; TRBD1 aligns across 7 bases. The CDR3 extends over 15 amino acids. J lost 5 bases, V lost 0 bases, and 7 bases had no gene match. The germline V gene has CDR1 SGHRS and CDR2 YFSETQ. In DNA, the CDR3 is TGCGCCAGCAGCTTGGGGGCGGGGGACAGATATGGCTACACCTTC. This codes for CASSLGAGDRYGYTF.

The chain has TRBV5-1 and TRBJ1-1; TRBD1 might be the D (5 bases). CDR1 is SGHRS and CDR2 is YFSETQ in the germline V gene. V was clipped by 6 bases and J by 4 bases, with 13 bases between them. The CDR3 totals 13 residues. CDR3 in DNA: TGCGCCAGCAACTCTGGGGGGAGCACTGAAGCTTTCTTT. Residues: CASNSGGSTEAFF.